These T cell receptor beta chains were read from a single sample in a study of blood T cell repertoires in COVID-19. Clones were sequenced by immunoSEQ multiplex PCR, and TCRdb holds only the in-frame ones, with some missing. The table shows about 210,000 clones, with around 85% occurring only once. Material for sequencing was peripheral blood. Every receptor here comes from a woman in her seventies with acute or convalescent COVID-19. Both conserved end residues are part of each CDR3. The order of the fields is V gene, J gene, CDR3 protein.

V: TRBV9; J: TRBJ1-4; CDR3: CASSVGDSLNEKLFF
V: TRBV13; J: TRBJ1-1; CDR3: CASSQAGGPEAFF
V: TRBV6-5; J: TRBJ2-2; CDR3: CASGLASSVLFF
V: TRBV7-3; J: TRBJ2-1; CDR3: CASSPNRVYGYNEQFF
V: TRBV3-1/TRBV3-2; J: TRBJ1-2; CDR3: CASSQGRGIYTF
V: TRBV19; J: TRBJ1-2; CDR3: CASRTGRGYTF
V: TRBV25-1; J: TRBJ2-5; CDR3: CASSIAGAQETQYF
V: TRBV5-8; J: TRBJ1-4; CDR3: CASSGTVVGNEKLFF
V: TRBV6-6; J: TRBJ1-4; CDR3: CASRDQPGTGEGKLFF
V: TRBV4-1; J: TRBJ1-5; CDR3: CASSQDGWGQPQHF
V: TRBV6-5; J: TRBJ2-6; CDR3: CASTLNRGGANVLTF
V: TRBV5-4; J: TRBJ1-1; CDR3: CASSLFIGGDLQNTEAFF
V: TRBV7-2; J: TRBJ1-1; CDR3: CASSLAEGTEAFF
V: TRBV5-4; J: TRBJ1-2; CDR3: CASSVKSQARYGYTF
V: TRBV4-1; J: TRBJ2-1; CDR3: CAGSQRLANALYNEQFF
V: TRBV12-5; J: TRBJ1-1; CDR3: CASGLVAWGQVNTEAFF
V: TRBV27; J: TRBJ2-1; CDR3: CASSSYREQGSNEQFF
V: TRBV19; J: TRBJ2-3; CDR3: CASSMDAGLDTQYF
V: TRBV10-3; J: TRBJ2-5; CDR3: CAIRAGPGTVQETQYF
V: TRBV28; J: TRBJ2-3; CDR3: CASSWDSRTDTQYF
V: TRBV18; J: TRBJ1-6; CDR3: CASSPDRNGNSPLHF
V: TRBV9; J: TRBJ2-3; CDR3: CASSVASGTLADTQYF
V: TRBV28; J: TRBJ2-2; CDR3: CAIGLAGENTGELFF
V: TRBV6-5; J: TRBJ2-7; CDR3: CASTWDRRPGEQYF
V: TRBV27; J: TRBJ2-1; CDR3: CASSRDRDTGGLYNEQFF
V: TRBV5-1; J: TRBJ1-4; CDR3: CASSGGAATNEKLFF
V: TRBV12-3/TRBV12-4; J: TRBJ1-1; CDR3: CASSFPPNTEAFF
V: TRBV15; J: TRBJ1-3; CDR3: CAATTGPGNTIYF
V: TRBV7-2; J: TRBJ2-1; CDR3: CASSSGLAFNEQFF
V: TRBV7-6; J: TRBJ2-7; CDR3: CASSQGLAGVPFYEQYF
V: TRBV6-1; J: TRBJ1-5; CDR3: CASSAGRGGPSNQPQHF
V: TRBV5-4; J: TRBJ2-7; CDR3: CASSLAVGGPEEQYF
V: TRBV19; J: TRBJ1-5; CDR3: CASSIVTADNQPQHF
V: TRBV7-8; J: TRBJ2-5; CDR3: CASSFKETQYF
V: TRBV28; J: TRBJ1-4; CDR3: CASRDTGGKLFF